This T cell receptor beta chain appears in the sequencing data of a study of shared clonotypes between healthy human individuals. The study's findings and limits: The authors expected sequencing depth to affect clonotype sharing among donors. Clonotypes not shared had lower generation probabilities than those common to all four donors.

Sorted subsets were amplified in replicate PCRs using around 220 ng DNA, some 31,000 T cell genomes. Data came from immunoSEQ multiplex PCR; TCRdb stores just in-frame clones and leaves some out. The data contain about 2 million clones, approximately 94% of them singletons. As for this clone: Its antigen is unknown.

Per germline, CDR1 SGDLS and CDR2 YYNGEE. CDR3 length: 15 residues. The V segment lost 4 bases and the J segment 8 bases; nucleotides outside the gene matches: 11. The naive CD8 population came from CD45RO-negative cells selected for CCR7, without terminally differentiated effector memory CD45RA+ cells. This chain joins TRBV9 and TRBJ2-1, with 8 bases lining up with TRBD2. Material: naive CD8+ T cells sorted from blood. The sequence derives from a man between 18 and 35 years old in good health. The CDR3 nucleotides read TGTGCCAGCAGCTCCCGAGGAGCGGGAGTTTATGAGCAGTTCTTC. Its translation is CASSSRGAGVYEQFF.